This T cell receptor (beta chain) stems from a study of blood T cell repertoires in COVID-19. About the study: COVID-19 samples collected from the United States, Italy and Spain covered acute and convalescent phases. Nucleic acid was either cDNA or gDNA, and it came from T cells, B-cell-depleted T cells, or PBMCs.

Patients from Seattle were sampled longitudinally, starting during active infection. Original methodology: Researchers report that nucleated cell counts were estimated from reference gene primer amplification. Clones were sequenced by immunoSEQ multiplex PCR, and TCRdb holds only the in-frame ones, with some missing. V, J and clone size reflect that table, while D and trimming were determined from the DNA. This table has 60,000 to 80,000 clones, less than 90% appearing once. The length of the CDR3 is 11 residues. V was pared by 3 bases and J by 7 bases, with 7 bases between. Germline V gene lookup returns CDR1 GTSNPN and CDR2 SVGIG (reference sequence).

Sample: peripheral blood. The TCR comes from a man aged 45-65 years with COVID-19, enrolled during active disease. J is TRBJ2-1 and V is TRBV30, with a tentative D call TRBD1 (5 bases). CDR3 loop: CAWRGLNEQFF. The CDR3 nucleotides read TGTGCCTGGAGGGGGCTTAATGAGCAGTTCTTC. The variable domain in full, with the rest retrieved from reference TRBV30 and TRBJ2-1, is SQTIHQWPATLVQPVGSPLSLECTVEGTSNPNLYWYRQAAGRGLQLLFYSVGIGQISSEVPQNLSASRPQDRQFILSSKKLLLSDSGFYLCAWRGLNEQFFGPGTRLTVL.